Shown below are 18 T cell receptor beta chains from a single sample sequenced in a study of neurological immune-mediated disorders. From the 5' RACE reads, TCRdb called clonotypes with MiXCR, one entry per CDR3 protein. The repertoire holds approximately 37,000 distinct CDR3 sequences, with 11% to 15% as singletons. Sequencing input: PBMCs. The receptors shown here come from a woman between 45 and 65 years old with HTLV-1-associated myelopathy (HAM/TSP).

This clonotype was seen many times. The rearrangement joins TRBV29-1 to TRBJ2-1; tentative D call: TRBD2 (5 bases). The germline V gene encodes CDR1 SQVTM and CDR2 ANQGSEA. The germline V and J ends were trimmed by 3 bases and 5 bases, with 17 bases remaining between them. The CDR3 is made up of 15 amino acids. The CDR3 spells CSVDRLSGPDNEQFF. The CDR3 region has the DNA TGCAGCGTTGATAGGTTGAGCGGTCCAGACAATGAGCAGTTCTTC.

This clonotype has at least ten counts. CDR3: CASSQESGNTIYF. CDR3 sequence (DNA): TGTGCCAGCAGCCAAGAGTCCGGAAACACCATATATTTT. This chain connects TRBV3-1 to TRBJ1-3; D not resolved. This CDR3 has 13 amino acids. V was trimmed by 0 bases and J by 4 bases, leaving 4 bases between them. Germline CDR1 LGHDT, CDR2 YNNKEL (reference sequence).

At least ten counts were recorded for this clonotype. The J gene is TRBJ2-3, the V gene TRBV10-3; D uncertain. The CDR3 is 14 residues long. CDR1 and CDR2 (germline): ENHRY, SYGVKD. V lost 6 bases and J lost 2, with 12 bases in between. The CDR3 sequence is CAISTDGDTDTQYF. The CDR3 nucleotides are TGTGCCATCAGCACGGACGGAGACACAGATACGCAGTATTTT.

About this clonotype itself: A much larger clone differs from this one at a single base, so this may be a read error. For the CDR3, the DNA is TGCGCCAGCAGCTTGGGCTCTAGTGATGACTATGGCTACACCTTC. Translation gives CASSLGSSDDYGYTF. V gene TRBV5-1 combines with J gene TRBJ1-2; unclear D gene. The CDR3 covers 15 residues. The germline V and J ends were trimmed by 0 bases and 3 bases, with 12 bases remaining between them. Germline assignment: CDR1 SGHRS and CDR2 YFSETQ.

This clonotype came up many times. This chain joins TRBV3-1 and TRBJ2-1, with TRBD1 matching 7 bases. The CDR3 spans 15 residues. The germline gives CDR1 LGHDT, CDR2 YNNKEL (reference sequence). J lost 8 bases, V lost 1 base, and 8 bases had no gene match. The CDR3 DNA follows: TGTGCCAGCAGCCAAGTTGCGACAGGGCCCTATGAGCAGTTCTTC. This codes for CASSQVATGPYEQFF.

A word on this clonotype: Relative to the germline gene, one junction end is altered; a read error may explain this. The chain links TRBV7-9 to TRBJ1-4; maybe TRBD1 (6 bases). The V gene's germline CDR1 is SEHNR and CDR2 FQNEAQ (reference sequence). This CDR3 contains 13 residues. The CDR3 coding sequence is TGTGCCAGCAGCCCGGGGGCCGGTTACAGACTGTATTTT. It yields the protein CASSPGAGYRLYF.

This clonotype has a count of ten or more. The DNA of the CDR3 is TGTGCCAGCAGTGAGTCTGGGGCCAGCCTAATGTACGAGCAGTACGTC. Translating gives CASSESGASLMYEQYV. The chain recombines TRBV6-1 with TRBJ2-7; a weak D match, TRBD1 (5 bases). This CDR3 is 16 amino acids long. V lost 3 bases and J 4 bases, leaving 19 bases between the germline ends. Per germline, CDR1 MNHNS and CDR2 SASEGT.

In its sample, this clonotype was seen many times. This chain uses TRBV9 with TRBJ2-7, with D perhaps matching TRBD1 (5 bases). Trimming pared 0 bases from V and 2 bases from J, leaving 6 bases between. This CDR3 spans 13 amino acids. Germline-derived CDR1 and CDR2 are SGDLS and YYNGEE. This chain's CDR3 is CASSVGQTYEQYF. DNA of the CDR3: TGTGCCAGCAGCGTAGGACAGACCTACGAGCAGTACTTC. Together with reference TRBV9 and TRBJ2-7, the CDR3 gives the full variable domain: DSGVTQTPKHLITATGQRVTLRCSPRSGDLSVYWYQQSLDQGLQFLIQYYNGEERAKGNILERFSAQQFPDLHSELNLSSLELGDSALYFCASSVGQTYEQYFGPGTRLTVT.

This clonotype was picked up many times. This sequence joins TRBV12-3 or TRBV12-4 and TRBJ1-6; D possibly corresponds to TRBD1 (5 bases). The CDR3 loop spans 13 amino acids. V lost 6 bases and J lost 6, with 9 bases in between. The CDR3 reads CASRLGGNSPLHF. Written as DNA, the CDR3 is TGTGCCAGCAGACTGGGGGGTAATTCACCCCTCCACTTT.

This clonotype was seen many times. The CDR3 coding sequence is TGCGCCAGCAGCCTAGTCCTAGGACACACCTACGAGCAGTACTTC. Translating gives CASSLVLGHTYEQYF. V usage is TRBV5-1 and J usage is TRBJ2-7, with a tentative D call TRBD1 (5 bases). CDR1 and CDR2 from the germline V gene are SGHRS and YFSETQ. Trimming pared 4 bases from V and 2 bases from J, leaving 16 bases between. The CDR3 length is 15 residues.

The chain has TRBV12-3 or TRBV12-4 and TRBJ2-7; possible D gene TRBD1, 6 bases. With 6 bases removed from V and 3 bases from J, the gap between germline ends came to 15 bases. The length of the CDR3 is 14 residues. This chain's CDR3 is CASSSSGQLYEQYF. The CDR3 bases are TGTGCCAGCAGCTCCTCCGGACAGCTCTACGAGCAGTACTTC.

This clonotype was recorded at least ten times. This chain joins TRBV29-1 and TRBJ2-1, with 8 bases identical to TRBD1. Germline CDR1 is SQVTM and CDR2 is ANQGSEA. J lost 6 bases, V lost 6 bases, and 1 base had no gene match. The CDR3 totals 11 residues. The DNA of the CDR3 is TGCAGCGTCGACAGGGGCAATGAGCAGTTCTTC. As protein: CSVDRGNEQFF.

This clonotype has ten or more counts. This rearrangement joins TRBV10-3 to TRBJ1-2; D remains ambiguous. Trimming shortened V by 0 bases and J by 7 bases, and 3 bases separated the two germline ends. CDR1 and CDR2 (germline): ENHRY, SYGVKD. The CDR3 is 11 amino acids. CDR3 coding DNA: TGTGCCATCAGTGAGTCGATTGGCTACACCTTC. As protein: CAISESIGYTF.

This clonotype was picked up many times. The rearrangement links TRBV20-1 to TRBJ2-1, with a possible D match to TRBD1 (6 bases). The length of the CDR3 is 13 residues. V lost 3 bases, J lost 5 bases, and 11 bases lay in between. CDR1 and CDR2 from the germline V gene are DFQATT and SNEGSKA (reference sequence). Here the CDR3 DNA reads TGCAGTGCTAGCGAACAGGGCGACAATGAGCAGTTCTTC. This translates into CSASEQGDNEQFF.

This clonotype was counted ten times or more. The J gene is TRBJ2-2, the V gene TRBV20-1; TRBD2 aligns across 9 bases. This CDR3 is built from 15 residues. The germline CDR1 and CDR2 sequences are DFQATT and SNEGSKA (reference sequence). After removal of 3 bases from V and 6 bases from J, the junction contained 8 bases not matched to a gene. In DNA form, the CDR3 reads TGCAGTGCTAGTCGCGCGGGGGGGCGGTCCGGGGAGCTGTTTTTT. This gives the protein CSASRAGGRSGELFF.

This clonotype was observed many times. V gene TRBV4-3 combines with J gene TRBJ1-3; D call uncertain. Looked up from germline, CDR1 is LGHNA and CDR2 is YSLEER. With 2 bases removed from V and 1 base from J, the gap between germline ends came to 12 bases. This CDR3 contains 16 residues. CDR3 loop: CASSQNYQSSGNTIYF. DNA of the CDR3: TGCGCCAGCAGCCAAAATTACCAGTCTTCTGGAAACACCATATATTTT.

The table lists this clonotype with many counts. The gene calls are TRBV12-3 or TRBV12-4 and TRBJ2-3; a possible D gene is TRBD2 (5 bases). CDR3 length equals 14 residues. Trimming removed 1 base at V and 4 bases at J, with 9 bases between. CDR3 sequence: CASSLGGSADTQYF. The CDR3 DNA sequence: TGTGCCAGCAGTTTAGGCGGTAGCGCAGATACGCAGTATTTT.

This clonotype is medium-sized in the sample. The CDR3 nucleotides are TGCGCCAGCAGCTCGAGAGCGGGAGTCACAGATACGCAGTATTTT. Protein: CASSSRAGVTDTQYF. The chain employs TRBV5-1 and TRBJ2-3; 8 bases map to TRBD2. The CDR3 contains 15 residues. J gave up 2 bases and V 3 bases, and 5 bases lay outside the gene matches. The germline V gene encodes CDR1 SGHRS and CDR2 YFSETQ.